This T cell receptor beta chain was identified during a study of T cell responses to AZD1222 COVID-19 vaccine. This clone has only a few counts. The CDR3 is 13 amino acids. The germline CDR1 and CDR2 sequences are MDHEN and SYDVKM. Trimming cost V 6 bases and J 3 bases, with 8 bases left between them. The table came from immunoSEQ multiplex PCR; TCRdb's copy has only in-frame clones and leaves some out. The profile shows 30,000 to 35,000 clones, about 88% of them singletons. This receptor was identified in an adult in good health. The V call is TRBV28, the J call TRBJ2-2; no firm D call. Material: peripheral blood, obtained on day 0 of AZD1222 vaccination. In DNA, the CDR3 is TGTGCCAGCAGCCCCGGTTACACCGGGGAGCTGTTTTTT. It encodes CASSPGYTGELFF.